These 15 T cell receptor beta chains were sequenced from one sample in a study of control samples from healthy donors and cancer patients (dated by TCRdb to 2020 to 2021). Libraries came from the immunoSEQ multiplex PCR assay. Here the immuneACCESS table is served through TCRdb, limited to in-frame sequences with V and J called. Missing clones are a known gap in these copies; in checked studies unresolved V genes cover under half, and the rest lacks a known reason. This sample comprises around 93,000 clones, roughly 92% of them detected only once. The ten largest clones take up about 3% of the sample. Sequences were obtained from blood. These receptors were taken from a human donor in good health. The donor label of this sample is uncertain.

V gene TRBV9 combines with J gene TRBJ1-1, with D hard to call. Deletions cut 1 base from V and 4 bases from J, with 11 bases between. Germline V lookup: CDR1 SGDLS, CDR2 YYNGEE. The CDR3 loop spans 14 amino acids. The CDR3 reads CASSVSGPGTEAFF. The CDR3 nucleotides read TGTGCCAGCAGCGTAAGCGGCCCCGGCACTGAAGCTTTCTTT. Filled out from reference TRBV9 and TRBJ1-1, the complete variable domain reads DSGVTQTPKHLITATGQRVTLRCSPRSGDLSVYWYQQSLDQGLQFLIQYYNGEERAKGNILERFSAQQFPDLHSELNLSSLELGDSALYFCASSVSGPGTEAFFGQGTRLTVV.

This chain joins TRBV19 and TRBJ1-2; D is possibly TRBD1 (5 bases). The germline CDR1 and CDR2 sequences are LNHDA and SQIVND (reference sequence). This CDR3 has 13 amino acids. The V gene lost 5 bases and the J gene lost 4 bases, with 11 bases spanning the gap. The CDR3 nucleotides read TGTGCCAGTAGTGTCGACAGTATCTATGGCTACACCTTC. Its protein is CASSVDSIYGYTF.

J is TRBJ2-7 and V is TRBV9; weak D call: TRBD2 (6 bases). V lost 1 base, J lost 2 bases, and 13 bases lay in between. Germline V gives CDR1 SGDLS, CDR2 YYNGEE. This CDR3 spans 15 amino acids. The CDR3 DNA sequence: TGTGCCAGCAGCGTAAGTTCTGGAGGGGCCTACGAGCAGTACTTC. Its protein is CASSVSSGGAYEQYF.

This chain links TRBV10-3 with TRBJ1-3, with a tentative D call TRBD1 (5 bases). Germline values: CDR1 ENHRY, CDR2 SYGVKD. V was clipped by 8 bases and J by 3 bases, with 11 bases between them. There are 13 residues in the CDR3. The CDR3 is CAISGLNGNTIYF. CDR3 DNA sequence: TGTGCCATCTCAGGGTTAAATGGAAACACCATATATTTT.

CDR3 bases: TGTGCCACCAGTGATGGGGTAGGTCAGCCCCAGCATTTT. The encoded protein is CATSDGVGQPQHF. The chain links TRBV24-1 to TRBJ1-5; no clear D gene. The CDR3 contains 13 residues. V was cut by 3 bases and J by 6 bases, with 8 bases left in between. Germline CDR1 is KGHDR and CDR2 is SFDVKD.

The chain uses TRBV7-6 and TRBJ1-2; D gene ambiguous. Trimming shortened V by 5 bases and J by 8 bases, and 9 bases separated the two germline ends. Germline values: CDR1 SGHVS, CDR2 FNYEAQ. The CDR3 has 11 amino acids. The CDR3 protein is CASSVLEGYTF. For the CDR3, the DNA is TGTGCCAGCAGCGTACTGGAGGGCTACACCTTC.

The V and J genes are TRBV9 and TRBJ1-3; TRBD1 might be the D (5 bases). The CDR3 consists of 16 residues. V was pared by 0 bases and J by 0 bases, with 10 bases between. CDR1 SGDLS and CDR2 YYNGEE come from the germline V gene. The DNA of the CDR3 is TGTGCCAGCAGCGTAGATGGGGGTGGCTCTGGAAACACCATATATTTT. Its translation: CASSVDGGGSGNTIYF.

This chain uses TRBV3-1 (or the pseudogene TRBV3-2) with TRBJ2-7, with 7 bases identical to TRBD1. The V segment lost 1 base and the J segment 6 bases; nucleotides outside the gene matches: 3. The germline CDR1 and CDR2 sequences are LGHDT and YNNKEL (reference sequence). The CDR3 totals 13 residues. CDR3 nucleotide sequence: TGTGCCAGCAGCCAAGCAACAGGGGTCGAGCAGTACTTC. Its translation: CASSQATGVEQYF.

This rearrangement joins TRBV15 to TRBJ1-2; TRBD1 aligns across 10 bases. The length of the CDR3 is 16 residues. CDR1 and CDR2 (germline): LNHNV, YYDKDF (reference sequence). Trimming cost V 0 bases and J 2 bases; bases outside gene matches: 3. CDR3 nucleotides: TGTGCCACCAGCAGAGATAAGGGACAGGGGAACTATGGCTACACCTTC. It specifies CATSRDKGQGNYGYTF.

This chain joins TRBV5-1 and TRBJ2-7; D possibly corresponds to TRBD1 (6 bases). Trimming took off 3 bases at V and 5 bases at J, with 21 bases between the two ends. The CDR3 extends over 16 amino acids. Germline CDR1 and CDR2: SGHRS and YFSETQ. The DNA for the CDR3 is TGCGCCAGCAGCTCTACCCCGGGACACCCTGTGGACGAGCAGTACTTC. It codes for CASSSTPGHPVDEQYF.

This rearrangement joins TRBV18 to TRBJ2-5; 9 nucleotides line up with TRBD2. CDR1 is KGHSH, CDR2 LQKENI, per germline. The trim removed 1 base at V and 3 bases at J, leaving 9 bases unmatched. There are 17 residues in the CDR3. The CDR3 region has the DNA TGTGCCAGCTCACCACGGAATCTAGCGGGGCTAGAAGAGACCCAGTACTTC. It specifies CASSPRNLAGLEETQYF.

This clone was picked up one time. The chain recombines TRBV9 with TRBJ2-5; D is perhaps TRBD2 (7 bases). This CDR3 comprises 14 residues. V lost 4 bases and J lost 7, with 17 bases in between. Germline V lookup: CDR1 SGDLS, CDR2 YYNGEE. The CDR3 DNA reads TGTGCCAGCAGCCCAGGTGGGGGGGCCGGGACCCAGTACTTC. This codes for CASSPGGGAGTQYF.

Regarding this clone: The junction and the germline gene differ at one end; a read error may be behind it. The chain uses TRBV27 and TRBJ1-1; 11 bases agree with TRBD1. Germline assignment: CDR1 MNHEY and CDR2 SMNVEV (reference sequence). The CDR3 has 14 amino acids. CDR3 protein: CASSPSGTGGSWIF. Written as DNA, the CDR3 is TGTGCCAGCAGTCCATCCGGGACAGGGGGGTCGTGGATCTTT.

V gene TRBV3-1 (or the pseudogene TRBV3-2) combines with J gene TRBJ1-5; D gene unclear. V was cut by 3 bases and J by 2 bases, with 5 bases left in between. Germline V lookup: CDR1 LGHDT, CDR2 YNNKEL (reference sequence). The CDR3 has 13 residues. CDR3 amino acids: CASSQRGNQPQHF. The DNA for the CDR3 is TGTGCCAGCAGCCAGCGGGGCAATCAGCCCCAGCATTTT.

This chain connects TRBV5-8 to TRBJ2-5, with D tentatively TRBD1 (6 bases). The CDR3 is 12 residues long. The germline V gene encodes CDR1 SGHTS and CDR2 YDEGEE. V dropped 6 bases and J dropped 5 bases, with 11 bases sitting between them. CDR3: CASNRDWETQYF. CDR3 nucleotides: TGTGCCAGCAACAGGGATTGGGAGACCCAGTACTTC.